This entry describes one T cell receptor beta chain. Its antigen is currently unknown. Some clones are missing from TCRdb's copy, which holds only in-frame ones; the method was immunoSEQ multiplex PCR. This table has 150,000 to 200,000 clones, approximately 90% appearing once. CDR3 size: 15 residues. V was trimmed by 0 bases and J by 7 bases, leaving 14 bases between them. Germline V gene lookup returns CDR1 SGHNT and CDR2 YYREEE (reference sequence). This sample was taken from a study of T cell responses to AZD1222 COVID-19 vaccine. The overall study: Doses given second, at about 4 or about 12 weeks, were pooled. Study observations and caveats: Across spike, vaccine-associated CD4 TCRs were found, dominant at 160-218 and 743-854. Among AZD1222 vaccinees, only six were seropositive at baseline.

The sequence derives from an adult in good health. Source: peripheral blood, taken on day 0 of AZD1222 vaccination. J is TRBJ1-5 and V is TRBV5-4, with D possibly TRBD1 on 6 matching bases. For the CDR3, the DNA is TGTGCCAGCAGCTTGGGGGGGGGCGATTTGCAGCCCCAGCATTTT. This codes for CASSLGGGDLQPQHF.